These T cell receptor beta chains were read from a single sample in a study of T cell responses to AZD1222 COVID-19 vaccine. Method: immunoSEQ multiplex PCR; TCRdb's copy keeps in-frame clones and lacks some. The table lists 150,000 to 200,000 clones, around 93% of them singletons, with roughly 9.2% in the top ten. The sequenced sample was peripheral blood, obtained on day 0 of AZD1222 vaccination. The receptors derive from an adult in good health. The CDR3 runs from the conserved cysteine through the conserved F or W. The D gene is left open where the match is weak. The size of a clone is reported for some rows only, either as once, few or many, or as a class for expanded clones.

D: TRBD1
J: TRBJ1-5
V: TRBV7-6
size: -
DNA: TGTGCCAGCAGCCGGACAGGGGATCAGCCCCAGCATTTT
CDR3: CASSRTGDQPQHF

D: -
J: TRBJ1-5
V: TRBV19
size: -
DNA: TGTGCCAGTAGCTCAAATGGGCGGAACAATCAGCCCCAGCATTTT
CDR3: CASSSNGRNNQPQHF

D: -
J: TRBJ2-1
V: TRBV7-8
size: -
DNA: TGTGCCAGCAGCTTAGGAGACTACGACGACAATGAGCAGTTCTTC
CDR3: CASSLGDYDDNEQFF

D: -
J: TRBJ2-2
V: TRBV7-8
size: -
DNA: TGTGCCAGCAGTTCGAAGCAGACGAACACCGGGGAGCTGTTTTTT
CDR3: CASSSKQTNTGELFF

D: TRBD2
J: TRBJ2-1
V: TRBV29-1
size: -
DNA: TGCAGCGTTGGTTATGTTGGTGGGGGGACTAGCGGGAGATTCCATGAGCAGTTCTTC
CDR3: CSVGYVGGGTSGRFHEQFF

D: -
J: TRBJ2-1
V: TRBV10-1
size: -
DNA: TGCGCCAGCAGTGAGGTGGGGAATGAGCAGTTCTTC
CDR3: CASSEVGNEQFF

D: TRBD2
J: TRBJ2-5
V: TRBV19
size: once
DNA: TGTGCCAGTAGTATGGCACTAGCGGGAATGCCCCCAGAGACCCAGTACTTC
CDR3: CASSMALAGMPPETQYF

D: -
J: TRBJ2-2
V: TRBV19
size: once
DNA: TGTGCCAGTAGTATAGTGGTGGAGGCGCCGACCGGGGAGCTGTTTTTT
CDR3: CASSIVVEAPTGELFF

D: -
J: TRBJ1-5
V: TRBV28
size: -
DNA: TGTGCCAGCAGTTTCGGGGGGTGGGTTAGCAATCAGCCCCAGCATTTT
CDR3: CASSFGGWVSNQPQHF

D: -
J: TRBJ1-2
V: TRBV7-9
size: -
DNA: TGTGCCAGCAGCTTAGCACGGAGCTATGGCTACACCTTC
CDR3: CASSLARSYGYTF

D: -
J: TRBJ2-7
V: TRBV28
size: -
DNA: TGTGCCAGCAGTTCCGAGGTCTACGAGCAGTACTTC
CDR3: CASSSEVYEQYF

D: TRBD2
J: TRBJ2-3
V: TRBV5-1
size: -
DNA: TGCGCCAGCGTAGCCGTAGCGGGAGTAGTGGCCGGAGATACGCAGTATTTT
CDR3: CASVAVAGVVAGDTQYF

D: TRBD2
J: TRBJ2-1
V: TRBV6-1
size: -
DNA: TGTGCCAGCAGTGAAGCAGCGGGAGCCTACAATGAGCAGTTCTTC
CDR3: CASSEAAGAYNEQFF

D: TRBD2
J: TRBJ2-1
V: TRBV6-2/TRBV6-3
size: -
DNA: TGTGCCAGCAGACCTTTAGCGGGCCAGTACAATGAGCAGTTCTTC
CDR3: CASRPLAGQYNEQFF

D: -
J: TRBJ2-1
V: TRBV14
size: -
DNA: TGTGCCAGCAGCCAAGGGGTGCACATCTCCTACAATGAGCAGTTCTTC
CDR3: CASSQGVHISYNEQFF

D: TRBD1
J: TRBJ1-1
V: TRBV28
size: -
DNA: TGTGCCAGCAGTCCACCGGGACAGGTTACCATGTGGACTGAAGCTTTCTTT
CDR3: CASSPPGQVTMWTEAFF

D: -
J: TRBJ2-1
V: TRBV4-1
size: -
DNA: TGCGCCAGCAGAGGAACGGCTACCTACAATGAGCAGTTCTTC
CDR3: CASRGTATYNEQFF

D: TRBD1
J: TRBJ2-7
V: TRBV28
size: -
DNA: TGTGCCAGCCTAAAAACCCCCGACAGGGGATACGAGCAGTACTTC
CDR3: CASLKTPDRGYEQYF

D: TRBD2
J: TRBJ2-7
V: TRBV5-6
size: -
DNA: TGTGCCAGCAGGTTCCGGACTAGCGGGAGATCCTACGAGCAGTACTTC
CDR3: CASRFRTSGRSYEQYF

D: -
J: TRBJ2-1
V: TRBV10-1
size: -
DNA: TGCGCCAGCAGTTTAAGTCGAGGGCCCCTGGAGCAGTTCTTC
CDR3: CASSLSRGPLEQFF

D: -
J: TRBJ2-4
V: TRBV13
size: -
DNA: TGTGCCAGCAGCTTAGGCCTGGTAGCCAAAAACATTCAGTACTTC
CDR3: CASSLGLVAKNIQYF

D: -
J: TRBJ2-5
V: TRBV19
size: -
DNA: TGTGCCAGTAGTATAGCCAGGACAGATACAGAGACCCAGTACTTC
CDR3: CASSIARTDTETQYF

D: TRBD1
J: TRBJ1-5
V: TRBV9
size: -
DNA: TGTGCCGGGGACAGGGGATCGGGGAATCAGCCCCAGCATTTT
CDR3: CAGDRGSGNQPQHF

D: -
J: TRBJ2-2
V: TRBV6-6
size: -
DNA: TGTGCCAGCAGTCACCGTATCCACGGGGAGCTGTTTTTT
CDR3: CASSHRIHGELFF

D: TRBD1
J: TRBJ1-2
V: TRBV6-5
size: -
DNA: TGTGCCAGCAGTCCCGGGACAGGGGGCAGCTATGGCTACACCTTC
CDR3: CASSPGTGGSYGYTF

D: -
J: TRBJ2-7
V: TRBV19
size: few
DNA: TGTGCCACCTCGCCTAGCGTACACGAGCAGTACTTC
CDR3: CATSPSVHEQYF

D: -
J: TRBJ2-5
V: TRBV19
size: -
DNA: TGTGCCAGTAGTCATTTGGGGGCAGAGACCCAGTACTTC
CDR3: CASSHLGAETQYF

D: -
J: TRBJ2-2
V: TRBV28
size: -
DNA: TGTGCGTCGTACAGTCCCCCCGGGGAGCTGTTTTTT
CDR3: CASYSPPGELFF

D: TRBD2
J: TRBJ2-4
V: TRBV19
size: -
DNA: TGTGCCAGTAGTCTCATAGCGGGTTCCGGAGACATTCAGTACTTC
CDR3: CASSLIAGSGDIQYF

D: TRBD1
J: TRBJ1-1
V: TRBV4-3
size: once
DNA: TGCGCCAGCAGCCCTTCCCCCGGACAGGGAGGGACTGAAGCTTTCTTT
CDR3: CASSPSPGQGGTEAFF

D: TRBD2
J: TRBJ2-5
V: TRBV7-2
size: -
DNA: TGTGCCAGCAGCTTTGGACTAGGATCAGTAGAGACCCAGTACTTC
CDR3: CASSFGLGSVETQYF

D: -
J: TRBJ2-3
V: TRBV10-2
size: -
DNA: TGCGCCAGCAGTAGAGCGGCTGGGAGCGGCTCAGATACGCAGTATTTT
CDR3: CASSRAAGSGSDTQYF

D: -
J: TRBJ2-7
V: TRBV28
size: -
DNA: TGTGCCAGCAGTTTGTGGCCGAGCTCCTACGAGCAGTACTTC
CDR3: CASSLWPSSYEQYF

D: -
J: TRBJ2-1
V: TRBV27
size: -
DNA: TGTGCCAGCAGTTCCCCCGGGACTTTAAACTCAGGTACCCATGAGCAGTTCTTC
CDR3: CASSSPGTLNSGTHEQFF

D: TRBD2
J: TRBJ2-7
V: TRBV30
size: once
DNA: TGTGCCTGGAGTGGGACTAGCGGTAACTACGAGCAGTACTTC
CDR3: CAWSGTSGNYEQYF

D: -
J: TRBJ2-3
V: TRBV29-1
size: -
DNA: TGCAGCGTTGACAGCGAACGCACAGATACGCAGTATTTT
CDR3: CSVDSERTDTQYF

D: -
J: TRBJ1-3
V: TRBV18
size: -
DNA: TGTGCCAGCTCACTAGACTTTGGAAACACCATATATTTT
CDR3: CASSLDFGNTIYF

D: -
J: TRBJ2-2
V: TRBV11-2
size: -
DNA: TGTGCCAGCAGCTTGACCGTTAACACCGGGGAGCTGTTTTTT
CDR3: CASSLTVNTGELFF

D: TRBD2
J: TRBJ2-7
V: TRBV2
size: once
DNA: TGTGCCAGCAGTCGGGCTAGCGGGACCCTCAATCGCTACGAGCAGTACTTC
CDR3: CASSRASGTLNRYEQYF

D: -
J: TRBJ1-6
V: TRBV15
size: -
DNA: TGTGCCACCAGCAGAGTAAGGGCGAGCTCCTATAATTCACCCCTCCACTTT
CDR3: CATSRVRASSYNSPLHF

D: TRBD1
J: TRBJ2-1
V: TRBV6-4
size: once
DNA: TGTGCCAGCAGTTCAGGGGGCCGCGAGCAGTTCTTC
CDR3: CASSSGGREQFF

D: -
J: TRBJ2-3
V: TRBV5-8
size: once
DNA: TGTGCCAGCAGCTTGGGAGGGGCAGGTCGCACAGATACGCAGTATTTT
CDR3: CASSLGGAGRTDTQYF

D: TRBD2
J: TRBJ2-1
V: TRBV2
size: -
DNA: TGTGCCAGCAGGGGGACTAGCGGGAACTACAATGAGCAGTTCTTC
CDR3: CASRGTSGNYNEQFF

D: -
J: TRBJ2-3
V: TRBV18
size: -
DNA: TGTGCCAGCTCACCACGGAGGCAGGGGGATACGCAGTATTTT
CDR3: CASSPRRQGDTQYF

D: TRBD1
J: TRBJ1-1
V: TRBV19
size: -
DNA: TGTGCCAGTAGTATAGATCGTGGCAGGGGGCCGAACACTGAAGCTTTCTTT
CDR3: CASSIDRGRGPNTEAFF

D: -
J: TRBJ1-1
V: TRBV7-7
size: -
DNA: TGTGCTAGCAGCTTAGAATCGGGAAGAACTGAAGCTTTCTTT
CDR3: CASSLESGRTEAFF